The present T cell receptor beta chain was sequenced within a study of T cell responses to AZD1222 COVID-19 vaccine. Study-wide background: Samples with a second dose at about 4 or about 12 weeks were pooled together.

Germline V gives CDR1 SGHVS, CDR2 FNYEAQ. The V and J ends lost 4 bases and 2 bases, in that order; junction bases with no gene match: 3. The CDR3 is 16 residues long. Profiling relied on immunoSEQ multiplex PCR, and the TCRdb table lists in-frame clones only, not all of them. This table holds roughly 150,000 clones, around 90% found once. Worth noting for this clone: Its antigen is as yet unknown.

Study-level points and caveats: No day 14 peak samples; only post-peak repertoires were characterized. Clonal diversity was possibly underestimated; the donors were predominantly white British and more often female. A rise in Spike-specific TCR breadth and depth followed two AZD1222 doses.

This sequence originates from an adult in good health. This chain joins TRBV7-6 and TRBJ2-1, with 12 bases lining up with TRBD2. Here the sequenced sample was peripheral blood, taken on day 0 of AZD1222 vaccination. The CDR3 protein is CASSSTSGRTYNEQFF. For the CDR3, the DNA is TGTGCCAGCAGCTCTACTAGCGGGAGGACCTACAATGAGCAGTTCTTC.